This TCR beta chain appears in the sequencing data of a study of radiotherapy plus CTLA-4 blockade in lung cancer. As for the study in general: The study recorded objective responses in 15% to 20% of patients and disease control in around 31%.

Focal radiation with ipilimumab CTLA-4 blockade was given to patients with chemo-refractory metastatic non-small-cell lung cancer. Broader study findings: Early blood T cell clone dynamics reportedly forecast response best, with interferon-beta. In blood, TCR clones derived from the tumor expanded after radiotherapy plus ipilimumab.

Sequenced by immunoSEQ multiplex PCR; TCRdb stores in-frame clones only, minus some. This table holds approximately 60,000 clones, roughly 77% found once. V lost 2 bases and J lost 4, with 5 bases in between. CDR1 is DFQATT and CDR2 is SNEGSKA in the germline V gene (reference sequence). This CDR3 is built from 11 residues. Points on this clone: Its antigen is undetermined.

V usage is TRBV20-1 and J usage is TRBJ1-1, with D unclear. This TCR derives from a human donor with non-small cell lung cancer who had a complete response to radiotherapy plus ipilimumab. This specimen was peripheral blood, taken from a patient treated with radiotherapy plus ipilimumab. DNA for the CDR3: TGCAGTGCTAGACATCCCACTGAAGCTTTCTTT. Translated: CSARHPTEAFF.